These 8 T cell receptor beta chains were sequenced from one sample in a study of CD8+ T cells in alopecia areata. Reverse transcribed after extraction, RNA yielded cDNA as the sequencing template. Clones were read by immunoSEQ multiplex PCR, and TCRdb kept only the in-frame ones, dropping some. The sample records 200,000 or so clones, 50% to 60% being singletons. The sequencing used CD4+ T cells sorted from blood, collected at week 0. These receptors all come from a human donor with alopecia areata.

This chain joins TRBV29-1 and TRBJ1-2; D might be TRBD1 (5 bases). Looked up from germline, CDR1 is SQVTM and CDR2 is ANQGSEA. CDR3 size: 13 residues. Trimming shortened V by 7 bases and J by 8 bases, and 20 bases separated the two germline ends. The CDR3 reads CSGGGRDAGGYTF. In DNA, the CDR3 is TGCAGCGGAGGCGGAAGGGACGCCGGCGGCTACACCTTC.

This CDR3 reads CASVLHPDRVWEQYF. The DNA for the CDR3 is TGTGCCAGCGTACTGCACCCGGACAGGGTGTGGGAGCAGTACTTC. V and J are TRBV6-1 and TRBJ2-7; TRBD1 matches at 8 bases. This CDR3 region has 15 residues. V trimming: 8 bases; J trimming: 7 bases; junction bases outside the gene matches: 16. Looked up from germline, CDR1 is MNHNS and CDR2 is SASEGT.

This clone has more than one count but fewer than ten. The V and J genes are TRBV5-4 and TRBJ2-4; D remains ambiguous. V lost 0 bases and J 4 bases, leaving 8 bases between the germline ends. The CDR3 is 14 residues long. Germline CDR1 reads SGHNT; CDR2 reads YYREEE (reference sequence). CDR3 DNA: TGTGCCAGCAGCTTGGACTTGAGGAAAAACATTCAGTACTTC. It yields the protein CASSLDLRKNIQYF.

The chain uses TRBV29-1 and TRBJ2-1, with 11 bases lining up with TRBD2. Germline V CDR1 and CDR2: SQVTM, ANQGSEA. The CDR3 totals 15 residues. Unmatched junction bases numbered 6, after V lost 2 bases and J lost 6 bases. The CDR3 DNA reads TGCAGCGTTGAAAAACTAGCGGGAGTGGGCAATGAGCAGTTCTTC. Translation: CSVEKLAGVGNEQFF.

CDR3 DNA: TGTGCCTGGAGTCGCGGGACAGTCTGGGATCAGCCCCAGCATTTT. Translated, it gives CAWSRGTVWDQPQHF. The V gene is TRBV30, the J gene TRBJ1-5, with 7 bases matching TRBD1. Germline CDR1 and CDR2: GTSNPN and SVGIG (reference sequence). The CDR3 runs 15 residues. J lost 5 bases, V lost 2 bases, and 9 bases had no gene match.

In this sample, this clone turned up a few times. The rearrangement links TRBV9 to TRBJ1-2, with a possible D match to TRBD1 (5 bases). This CDR3 has 16 residues. Germline loops: CDR1 SGDLS, CDR2 YYNGEE. Trimming cost V 3 bases and J 2 bases, with 17 bases left between them. The CDR3 DNA is TGTGCCAGCAGCGCGCGGGACCGACCATCGAACTATGGCTACACCTTC. It yields the protein CASSARDRPSNYGYTF.

Worth noting for this clone: This same CDR3 is encoded by further DNA sequences in the sample. This chain joins TRBV5-1 and TRBJ2-7; D is undetermined. This CDR3 is 11 amino acids long. Trimming removed 7 bases at V and 5 bases at J, with 10 bases between. Germline V gene lookup returns CDR1 SGHRS and CDR2 YFSETQ. CDR3 DNA: TGCGCCAGCTCCCTCGACCACGAGCAGTACTTC. It translates to CASSLDHEQYF.

The rearrangement joins TRBV4-1 to TRBJ2-6; TRBD1 might be the D (5 bases). The CDR3 is 16 amino acids. Germline V gene data show CDR1 as MGHRA and CDR2 as YSYEKL. V dropped 5 bases and J dropped 0 bases, with 11 bases sitting between them. The CDR3, as DNA: TGCGCCAGCAGCACAGACAGTTTCTCTGGGGCCAACGTCCTGACTTTC. This gives the protein CASSTDSFSGANVLTF.